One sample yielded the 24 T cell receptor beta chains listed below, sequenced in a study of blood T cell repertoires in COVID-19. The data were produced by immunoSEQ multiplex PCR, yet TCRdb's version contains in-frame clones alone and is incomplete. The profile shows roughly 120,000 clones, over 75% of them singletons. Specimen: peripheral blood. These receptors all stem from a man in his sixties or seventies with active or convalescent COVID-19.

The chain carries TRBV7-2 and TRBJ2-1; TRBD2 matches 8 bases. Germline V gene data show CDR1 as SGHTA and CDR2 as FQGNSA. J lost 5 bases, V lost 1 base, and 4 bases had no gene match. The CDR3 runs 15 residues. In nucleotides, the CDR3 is TGTGCCAGCAGCTTAGTGCTAGCGGGCAACAATGAGCAGTTCTTC. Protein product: CASSLVLAGNNEQFF.

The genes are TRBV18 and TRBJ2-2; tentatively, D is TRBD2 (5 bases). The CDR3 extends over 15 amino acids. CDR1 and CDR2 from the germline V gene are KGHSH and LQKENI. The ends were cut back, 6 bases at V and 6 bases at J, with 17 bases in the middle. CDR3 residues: CASSNSMTNAGELFF. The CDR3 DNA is TGTGCCAGCTCGAACAGCATGACTAACGCCGGGGAGCTGTTTTTT.

The CDR3 loop reads CAISRLAATNTGELFF. The CDR3 DNA is TGTGCCATCAGCAGACTAGCAGCGACGAACACCGGGGAGCTGTTTTTT. V and J are TRBV10-3 and TRBJ2-2; 7 bases agree with TRBD2. The V and J ends lost 6 bases and 0 bases, in that order; junction bases with no gene match: 7. Germline V gene sequence: CDR1 ENHRY, CDR2 SYGVKD. The CDR3 sequence is 16 residues long.

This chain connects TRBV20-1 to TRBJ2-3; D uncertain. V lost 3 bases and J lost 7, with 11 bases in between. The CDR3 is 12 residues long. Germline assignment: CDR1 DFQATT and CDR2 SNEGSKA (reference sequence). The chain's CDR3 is CSASPGDYTQYF. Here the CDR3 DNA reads TGCAGTGCTAGTCCTGGAGACTATACGCAGTATTTT.

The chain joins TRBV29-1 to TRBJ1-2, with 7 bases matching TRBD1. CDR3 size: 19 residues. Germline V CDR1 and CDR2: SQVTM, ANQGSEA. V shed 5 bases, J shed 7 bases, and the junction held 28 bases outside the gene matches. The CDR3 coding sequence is TGCAGCGTTTCGCAGATACACAAACCTGGAGGGACAGTCAGAGGTGGCTACACCTTC. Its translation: CSVSQIHKPGGTVRGGYTF.

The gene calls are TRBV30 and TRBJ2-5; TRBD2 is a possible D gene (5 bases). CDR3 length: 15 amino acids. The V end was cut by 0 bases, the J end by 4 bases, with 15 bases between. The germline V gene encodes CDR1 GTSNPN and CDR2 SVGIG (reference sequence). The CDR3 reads CAWSVQGRGVETQYF. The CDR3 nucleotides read TGTGCCTGGAGTGTACAAGGGAGAGGAGTAGAGACCCAGTACTTC. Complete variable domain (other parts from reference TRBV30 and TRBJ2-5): SQTIHQWPATLVQPVGSPLSLECTVEGTSNPNLYWYRQAAGRGLQLLFYSVGIGQISSEVPQNLSASRPQDRQFILSSKKLLLSDSGFYLCAWSVQGRGVETQYFGPGTRLLVL.

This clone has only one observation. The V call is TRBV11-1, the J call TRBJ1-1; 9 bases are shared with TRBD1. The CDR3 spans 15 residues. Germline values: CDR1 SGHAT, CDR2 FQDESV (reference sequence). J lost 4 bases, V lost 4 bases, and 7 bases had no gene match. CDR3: CASSSRGTGTTEAFF. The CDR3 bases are TGTGCCAGCAGCTCACGAGGGACAGGGACCACTGAAGCTTTCTTT. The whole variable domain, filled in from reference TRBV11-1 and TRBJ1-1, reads EAEVAQSPRYKITEKSQAVAFWCDPISGHATLYWYRQILGQGPELLVQFQDESVVDDSQLPKDRFSAERLKGVDSTLKIQPAELGDSAMYLCASSSRGTGTTEAFFGQGTRLTVV.

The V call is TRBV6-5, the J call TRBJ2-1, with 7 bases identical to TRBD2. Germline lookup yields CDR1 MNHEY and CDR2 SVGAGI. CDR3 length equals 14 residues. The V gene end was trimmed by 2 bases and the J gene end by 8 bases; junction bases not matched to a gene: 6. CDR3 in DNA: TGTGCCAGCAGTTACCTAGCGGAGGGGTATGAGCAGTTCTTC. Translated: CASSYLAEGYEQFF.

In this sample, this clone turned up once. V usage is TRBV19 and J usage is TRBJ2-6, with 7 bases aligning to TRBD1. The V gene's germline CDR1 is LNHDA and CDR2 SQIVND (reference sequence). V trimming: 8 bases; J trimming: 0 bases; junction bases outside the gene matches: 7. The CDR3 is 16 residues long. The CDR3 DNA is TGTGCCAGTTCCGGGACAGCCTTCTCTGGGGCCAACGTCCTGACTTTC. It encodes CASSGTAFSGANVLTF.

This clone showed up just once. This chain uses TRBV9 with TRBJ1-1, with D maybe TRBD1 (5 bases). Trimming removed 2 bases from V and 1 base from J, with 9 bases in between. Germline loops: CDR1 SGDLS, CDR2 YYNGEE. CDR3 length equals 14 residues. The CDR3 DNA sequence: TGTGCCAGCAGCGTTAACAGGTGGAACACTGAAGCTTTCTTT. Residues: CASSVNRWNTEAFF.

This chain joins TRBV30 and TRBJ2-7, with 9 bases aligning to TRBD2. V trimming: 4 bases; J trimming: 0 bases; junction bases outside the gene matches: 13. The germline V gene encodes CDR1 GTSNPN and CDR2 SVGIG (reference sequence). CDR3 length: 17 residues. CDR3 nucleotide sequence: TGTGCCTGGACCACAAAGAGGCTAGCGGGGTTCTCCTACGAGCAGTACTTC. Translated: CAWTTKRLAGFSYEQYF.

The CDR3: CASSQDPGLYNEQFF. In DNA, the CDR3 is TGCGCCAGCAGCCAAGATCCGGGTTTGTACAATGAGCAGTTCTTC. The rearrangement joins TRBV4-1 to TRBJ2-1; D is ambiguous. V lost 0 bases and J lost 4, with 10 bases in between. This CDR3 is built from 15 residues. Germline V gene sequence: CDR1 MGHRA, CDR2 YSYEKL.

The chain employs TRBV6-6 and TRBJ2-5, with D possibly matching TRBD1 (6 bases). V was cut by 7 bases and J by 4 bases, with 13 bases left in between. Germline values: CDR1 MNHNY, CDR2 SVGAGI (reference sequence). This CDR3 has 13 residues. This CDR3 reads CASNENRAETQYF. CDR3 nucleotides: TGTGCCAGCAACGAAAACAGGGCAGAGACCCAGTACTTC.

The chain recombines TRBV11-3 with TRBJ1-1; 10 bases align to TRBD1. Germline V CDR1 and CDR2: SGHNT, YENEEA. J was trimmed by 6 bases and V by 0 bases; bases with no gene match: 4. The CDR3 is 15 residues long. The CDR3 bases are TGTGCCAGCAGCTTAGATGGGACAGGGGACTCTGAAGCTTTCTTT. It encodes CASSLDGTGDSEAFF.

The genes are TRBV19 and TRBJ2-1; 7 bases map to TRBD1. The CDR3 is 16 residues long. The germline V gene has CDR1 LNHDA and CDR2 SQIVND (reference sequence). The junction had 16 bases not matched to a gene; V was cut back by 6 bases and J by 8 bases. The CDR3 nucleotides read TGTGCCAGTAGCTCATCAGAAGTCAGGGGGACGGATGAGCAGTTCTTC. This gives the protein CASSSSEVRGTDEQFF.

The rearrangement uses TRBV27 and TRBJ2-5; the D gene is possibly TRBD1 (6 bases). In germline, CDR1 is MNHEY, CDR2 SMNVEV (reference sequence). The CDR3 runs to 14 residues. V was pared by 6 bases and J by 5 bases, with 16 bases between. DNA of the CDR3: TGTGCCAGCAGGGGGGCCCCCGCCGTGGAGACCCAGTACTTC. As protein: CASRGAPAVETQYF.

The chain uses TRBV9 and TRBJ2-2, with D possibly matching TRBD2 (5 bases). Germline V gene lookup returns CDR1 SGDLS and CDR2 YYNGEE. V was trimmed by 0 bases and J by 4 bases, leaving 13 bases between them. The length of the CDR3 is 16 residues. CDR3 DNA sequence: TGTGCCAGCAGCGTAGGAGGGAGACAAGGCACCGGGGAGCTGTTTTTT. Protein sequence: CASSVGGRQGTGELFF.

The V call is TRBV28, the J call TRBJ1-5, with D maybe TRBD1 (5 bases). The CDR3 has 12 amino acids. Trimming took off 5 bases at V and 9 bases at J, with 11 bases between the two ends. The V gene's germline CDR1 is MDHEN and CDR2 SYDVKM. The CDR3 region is CASSRSGGPQHF. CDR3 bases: TGTGCCAGCAGTCGCTCGGGGGGGCCCCAGCATTTT.

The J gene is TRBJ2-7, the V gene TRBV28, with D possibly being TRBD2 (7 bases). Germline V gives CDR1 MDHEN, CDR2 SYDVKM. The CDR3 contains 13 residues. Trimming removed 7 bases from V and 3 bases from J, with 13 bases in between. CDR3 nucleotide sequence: TGTGCCAGCATGCAAGGGGGGGGCTACGAGCAGTACTTC. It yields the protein CASMQGGGYEQYF.

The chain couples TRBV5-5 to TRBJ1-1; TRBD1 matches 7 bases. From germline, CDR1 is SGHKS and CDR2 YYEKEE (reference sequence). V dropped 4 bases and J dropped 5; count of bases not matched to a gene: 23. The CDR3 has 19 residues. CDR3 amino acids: CASSPWTGPILGPGTEAFF. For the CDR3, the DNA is TGTGCCAGCAGCCCTTGGACAGGCCCGATATTAGGCCCAGGGACTGAAGCTTTCTTT.

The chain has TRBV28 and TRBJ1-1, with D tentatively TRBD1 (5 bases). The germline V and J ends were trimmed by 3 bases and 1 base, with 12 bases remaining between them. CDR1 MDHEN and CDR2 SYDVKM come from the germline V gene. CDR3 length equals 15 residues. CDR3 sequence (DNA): TGTGCCAGCAGTTTTTTCACAGGCTCGAACACTGAAGCTTTCTTT. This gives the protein CASSFFTGSNTEAFF.

This CDR3 is CASSFRTGRYTGELFF. The CDR3 coding sequence is TGTGCCAGCAGCTTCCGGACAGGGAGGTACACCGGGGAGCTGTTTTTT. This chain links TRBV13 with TRBJ2-2, with 8 bases fitting TRBD1. J gave up 3 bases and V 3 bases, and 6 bases lay outside the gene matches. The CDR3 covers 16 residues. CDR1 and CDR2 from the germline V gene are PRHDT and FYEKMQ (reference sequence). Based on the CDR3 plus reference TRBV13 and TRBJ2-2, the full variable domain is AAGVIQSPRHLIKEKRETATLKCYPIPRHDTVYWYQQGPGQDPQFLISFYEKMQSDKGSIPDRFSAQQFSDYHSELNMSSLELGDSALYFCASSFRTGRYTGELFFGEGSRLTVL.

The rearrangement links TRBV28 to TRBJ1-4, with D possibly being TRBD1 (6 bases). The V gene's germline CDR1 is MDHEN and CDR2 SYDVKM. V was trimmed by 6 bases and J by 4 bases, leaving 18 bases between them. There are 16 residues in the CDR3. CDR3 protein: CASSPGGGGGNEKLFF. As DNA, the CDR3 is TGTGCCAGCAGCCCCGGGGGGGGCGGGGGTAATGAAAAACTGTTTTTT.

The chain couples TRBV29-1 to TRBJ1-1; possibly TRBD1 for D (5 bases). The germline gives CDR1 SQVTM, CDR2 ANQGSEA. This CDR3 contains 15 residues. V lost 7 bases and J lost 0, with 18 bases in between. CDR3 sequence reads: CSARAGGSMNTEAFF. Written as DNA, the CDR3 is TGCAGCGCACGCGCGGGGGGGTCTATGAACACTGAAGCTTTCTTT.